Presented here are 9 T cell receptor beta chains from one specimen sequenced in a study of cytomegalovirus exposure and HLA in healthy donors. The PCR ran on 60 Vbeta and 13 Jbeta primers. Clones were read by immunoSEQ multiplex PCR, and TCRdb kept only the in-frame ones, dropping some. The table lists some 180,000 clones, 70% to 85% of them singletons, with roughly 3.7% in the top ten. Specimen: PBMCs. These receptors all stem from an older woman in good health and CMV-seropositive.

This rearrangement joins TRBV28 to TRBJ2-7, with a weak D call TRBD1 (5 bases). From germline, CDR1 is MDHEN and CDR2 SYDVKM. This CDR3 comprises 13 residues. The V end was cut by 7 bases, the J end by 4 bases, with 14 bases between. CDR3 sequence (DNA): TGTGCCAGCACCCAAGGGGCAGAATACGAGCAGTACTTC. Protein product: CASTQGAEYEQYF.

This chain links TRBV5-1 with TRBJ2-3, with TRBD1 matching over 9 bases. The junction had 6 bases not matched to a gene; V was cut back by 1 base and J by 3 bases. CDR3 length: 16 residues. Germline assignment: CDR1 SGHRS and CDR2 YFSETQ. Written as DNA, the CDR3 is TGCGCCAGCAGCTTGAGGCCAGGGACAGGGACAGATACGCAGTATTTT. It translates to CASSLRPGTGTDTQYF.

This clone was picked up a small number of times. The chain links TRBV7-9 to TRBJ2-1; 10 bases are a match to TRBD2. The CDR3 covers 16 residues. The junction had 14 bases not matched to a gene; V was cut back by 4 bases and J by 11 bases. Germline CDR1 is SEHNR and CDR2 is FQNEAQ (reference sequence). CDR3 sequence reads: CASSSITGTSAEQQFF. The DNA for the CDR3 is TGTGCCAGCAGCTCAATTACCGGGACTAGCGCGGAACAGCAGTTCTTC.

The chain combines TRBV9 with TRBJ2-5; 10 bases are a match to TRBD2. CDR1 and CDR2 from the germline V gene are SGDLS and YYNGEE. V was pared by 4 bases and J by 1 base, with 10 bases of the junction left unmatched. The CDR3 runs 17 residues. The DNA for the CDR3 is TGTGCCAGCAGCCTTAGGGGAAGCGGGGGGGCCCAAGAGACCCAGTACTTC. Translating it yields CASSLRGSGGAQETQYF.

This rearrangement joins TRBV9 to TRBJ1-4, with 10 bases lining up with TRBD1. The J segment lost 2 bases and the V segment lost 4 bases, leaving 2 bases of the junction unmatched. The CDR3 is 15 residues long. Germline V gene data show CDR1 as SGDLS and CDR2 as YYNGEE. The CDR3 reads CASSLGQGTNEKLFF. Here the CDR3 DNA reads TGTGCCAGCAGCCTGGGACAGGGGACTAATGAAAAACTGTTTTTT.

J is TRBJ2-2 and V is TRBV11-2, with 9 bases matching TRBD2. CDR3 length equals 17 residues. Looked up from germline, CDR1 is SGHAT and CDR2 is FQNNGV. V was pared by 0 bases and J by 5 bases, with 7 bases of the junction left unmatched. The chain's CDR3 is CASSLDLTSGKTGELFF. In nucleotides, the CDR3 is TGTGCCAGCAGCTTAGATCTGACTAGCGGAAAAACCGGGGAGCTGTTTTTT.

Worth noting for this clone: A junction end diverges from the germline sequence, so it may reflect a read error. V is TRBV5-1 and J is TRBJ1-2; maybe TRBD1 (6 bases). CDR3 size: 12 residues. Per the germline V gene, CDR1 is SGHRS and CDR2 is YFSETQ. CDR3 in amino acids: CASSRTADGCTF. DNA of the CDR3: TGCGCCAGCAGCAGGACAGCCGATGGCTGCACCTTC. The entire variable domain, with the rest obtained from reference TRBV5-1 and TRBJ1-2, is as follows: KAGVTQTPRYLIKTRGQQVTLSCSPISGHRSVSWYQQTPGQGLQFLFEYFSETQRNKGNFPGRFSGRQFSNSRSEMNVSTLELGDSALYLCASSRTADGCTFGSGTRLTVV.

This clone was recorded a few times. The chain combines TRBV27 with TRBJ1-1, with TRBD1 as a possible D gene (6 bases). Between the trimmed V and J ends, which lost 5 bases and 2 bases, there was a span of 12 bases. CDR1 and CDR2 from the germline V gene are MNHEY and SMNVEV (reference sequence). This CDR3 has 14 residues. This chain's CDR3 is CASSVTGINTEAFF. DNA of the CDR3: TGTGCCAGCAGTGTAACAGGGATCAACACTGAAGCTTTCTTT.

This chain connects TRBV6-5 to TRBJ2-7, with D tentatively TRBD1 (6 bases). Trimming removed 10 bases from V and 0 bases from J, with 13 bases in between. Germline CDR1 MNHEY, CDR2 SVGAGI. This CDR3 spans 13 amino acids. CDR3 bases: TGTGCCACCTGGGGGCGGAGCTCCTACGAGCAGTACTTC. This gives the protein CATWGRSSYEQYF.